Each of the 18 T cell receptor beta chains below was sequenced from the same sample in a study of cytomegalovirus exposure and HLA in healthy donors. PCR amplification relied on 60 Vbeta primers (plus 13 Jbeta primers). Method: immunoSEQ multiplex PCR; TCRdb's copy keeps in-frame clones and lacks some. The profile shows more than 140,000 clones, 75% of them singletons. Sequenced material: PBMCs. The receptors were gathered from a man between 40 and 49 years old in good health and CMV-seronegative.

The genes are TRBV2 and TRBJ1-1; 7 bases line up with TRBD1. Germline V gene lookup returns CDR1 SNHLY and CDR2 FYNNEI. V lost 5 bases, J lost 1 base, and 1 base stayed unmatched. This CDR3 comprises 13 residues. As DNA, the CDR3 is TGTGCCAGCAGTCGACAGGGGAACACTGAAGCTTTCTTT. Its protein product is CASSRQGNTEAFF.

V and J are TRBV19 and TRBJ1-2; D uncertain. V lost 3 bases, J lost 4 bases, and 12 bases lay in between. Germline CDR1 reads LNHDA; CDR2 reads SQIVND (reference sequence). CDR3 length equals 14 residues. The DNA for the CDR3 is TGTGCCAGTAGTATTGCTGTCGTGAGCTATGGCTACACCTTC. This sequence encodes CASSIAVVSYGYTF.

Written as DNA, the CDR3 is TGCGCCAGCAGCTTGGGGGGAGCGCCGAACACTGAAGCTTTCTTT. Protein: CASSLGGAPNTEAFF. The chain combines TRBV5-1 with TRBJ1-1; D call uncertain. V gave up 0 bases and J gave up 1 base, with 10 bases separating them. This CDR3 has 15 amino acids. Germline V CDR1 and CDR2: SGHRS, YFSETQ. Filled out from reference TRBV5-1 and TRBJ1-1, the complete variable domain reads KAGVTQTPRYLIKTRGQQVTLSCSPISGHRSVSWYQQTPGQGLQFLFEYFSETQRNKGNFPGRFSGRQFSNSRSEMNVSTLELGDSALYLCASSLGGAPNTEAFFGQGTRLTVV.

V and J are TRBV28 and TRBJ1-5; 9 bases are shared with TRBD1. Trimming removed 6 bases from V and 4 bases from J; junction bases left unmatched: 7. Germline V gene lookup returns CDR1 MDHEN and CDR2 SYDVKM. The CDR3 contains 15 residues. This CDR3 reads CASSSGQGLNQPQHF. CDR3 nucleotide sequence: TGTGCCAGCAGCTCGGGACAGGGTCTAAATCAGCCCCAGCATTTT.

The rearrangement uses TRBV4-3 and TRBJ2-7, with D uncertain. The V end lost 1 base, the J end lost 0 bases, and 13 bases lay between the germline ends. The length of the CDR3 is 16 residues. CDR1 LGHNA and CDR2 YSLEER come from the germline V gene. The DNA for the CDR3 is TGCGCCAGCAGCCAAGTTTCCTATCCGAGCTCCTACGAGCAGTACTTC. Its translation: CASSQVSYPSSYEQYF.

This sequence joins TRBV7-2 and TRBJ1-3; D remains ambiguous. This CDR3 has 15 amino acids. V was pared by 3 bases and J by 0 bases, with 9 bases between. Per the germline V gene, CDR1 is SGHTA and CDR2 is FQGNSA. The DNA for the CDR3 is TGTGCCAGCAGCTTTGAGCGGAGCTCTGGAAACACCATATATTTT. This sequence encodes CASSFERSSGNTIYF.

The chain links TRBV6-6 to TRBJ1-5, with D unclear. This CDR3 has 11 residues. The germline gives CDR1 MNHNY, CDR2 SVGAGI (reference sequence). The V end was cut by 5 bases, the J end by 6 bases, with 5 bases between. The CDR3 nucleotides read TGTGCCAGCAGTCCCCTTCAGCCCCAGCATTTT. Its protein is CASSPLQPQHF.

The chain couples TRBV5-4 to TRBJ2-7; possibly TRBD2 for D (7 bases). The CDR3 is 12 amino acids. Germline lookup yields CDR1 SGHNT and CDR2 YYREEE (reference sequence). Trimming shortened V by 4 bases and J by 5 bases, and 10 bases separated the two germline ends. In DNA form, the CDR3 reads TGTGCCAGCAGCCAGGGGAGGGACGAGCAGTACTTC. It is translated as CASSQGRDEQYF. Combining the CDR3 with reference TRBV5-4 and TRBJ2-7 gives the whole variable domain ETGVTQSPTHLIKTRGQQVTLRCSSQSGHNTVSWYQQALGQGPQFIFQYYREEENGRGNFPPRFSGLQFPNYSSELNVNALELDDSALYLCASSQGRDEQYFGPGTRLTVT.

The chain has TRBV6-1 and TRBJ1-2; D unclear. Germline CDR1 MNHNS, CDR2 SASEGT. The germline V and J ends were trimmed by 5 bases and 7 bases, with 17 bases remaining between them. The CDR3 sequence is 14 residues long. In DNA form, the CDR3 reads TGTGCCAGCAGTCTAGAGAGCACAAGATTTGGCTACACCTTC. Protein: CASSLESTRFGYTF.

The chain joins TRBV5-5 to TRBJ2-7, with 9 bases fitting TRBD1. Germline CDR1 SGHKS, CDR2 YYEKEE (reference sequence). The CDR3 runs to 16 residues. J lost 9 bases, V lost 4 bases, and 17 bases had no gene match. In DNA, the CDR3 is TGTGCCAGCAGCCTCGGACAGGGGACCTTGAAGGGGATGCAGTACTTC. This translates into CASSLGQGTLKGMQYF.

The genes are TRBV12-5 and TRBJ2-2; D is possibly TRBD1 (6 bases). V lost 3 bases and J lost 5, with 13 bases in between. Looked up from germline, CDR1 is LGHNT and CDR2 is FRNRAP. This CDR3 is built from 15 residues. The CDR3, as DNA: TGTGCTAGTGGTTTACAGGGCCCATCGACCGGGGAGCTGTTTTTT. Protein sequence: CASGLQGPSTGELFF.

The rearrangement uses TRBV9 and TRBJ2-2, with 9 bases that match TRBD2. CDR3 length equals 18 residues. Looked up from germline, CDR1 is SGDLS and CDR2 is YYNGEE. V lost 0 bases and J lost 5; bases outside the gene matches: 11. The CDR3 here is CASSVEGGGALKTGELFF. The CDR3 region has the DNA TGTGCCAGCAGCGTAGAAGGCGGGGGGGCACTAAAAACCGGGGAGCTGTTTTTT.

The CDR3: CASSLAGDSYEQYF. As DNA, the CDR3 is TGTGCCAGCAGCTTAGCGGGGGACTCCTACGAGCAGTACTTC. This chain uses TRBV11-2 with TRBJ2-5, with a weak D call TRBD2 (6 bases). TRBJ2-7 matches the DNA end more closely, so the J call is doubtful. The CDR3 loop spans 14 amino acids. Germline V gene data show CDR1 as SGHAT and CDR2 as FQNNGV.

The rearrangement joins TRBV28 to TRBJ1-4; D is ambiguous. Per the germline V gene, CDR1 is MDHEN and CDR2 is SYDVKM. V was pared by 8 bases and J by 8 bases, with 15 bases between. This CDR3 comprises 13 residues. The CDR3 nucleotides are TGTGCCAGCTGTAGGTTCGCGGGAGAAAAACTGTTTTTT. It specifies CASCRFAGEKLFF.

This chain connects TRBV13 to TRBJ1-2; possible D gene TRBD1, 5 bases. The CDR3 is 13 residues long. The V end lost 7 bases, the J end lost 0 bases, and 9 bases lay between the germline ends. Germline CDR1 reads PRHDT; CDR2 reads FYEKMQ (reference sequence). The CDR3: CASTKGSNYGYTF. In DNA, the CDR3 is TGTGCCAGCACCAAGGGGTCTAACTATGGCTACACCTTC.

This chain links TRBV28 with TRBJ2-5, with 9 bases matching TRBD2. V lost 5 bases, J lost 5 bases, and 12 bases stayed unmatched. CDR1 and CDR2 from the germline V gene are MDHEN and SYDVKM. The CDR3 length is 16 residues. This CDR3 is CASSRGTSRGRETQYF. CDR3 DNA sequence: TGTGCCAGCAGTCGGGGGACTAGCAGAGGGAGGGAGACCCAGTACTTC.

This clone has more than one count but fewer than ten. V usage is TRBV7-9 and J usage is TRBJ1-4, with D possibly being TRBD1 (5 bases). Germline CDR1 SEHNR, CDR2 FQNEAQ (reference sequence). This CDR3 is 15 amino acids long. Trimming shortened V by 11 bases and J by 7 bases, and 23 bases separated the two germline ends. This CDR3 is CAAVDPGGLGEKLFF. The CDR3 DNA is TGTGCCGCAGTAGACCCCGGGGGACTAGGTGAAAAACTGTTTTTT.

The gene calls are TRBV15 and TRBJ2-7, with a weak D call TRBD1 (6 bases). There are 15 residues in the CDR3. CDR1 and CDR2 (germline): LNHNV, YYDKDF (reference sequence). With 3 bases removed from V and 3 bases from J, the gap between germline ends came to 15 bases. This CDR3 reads CATSRDRDTSYEQYF. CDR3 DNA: TGTGCCACCAGCAGGGACCGGGACACGAGCTACGAGCAGTACTTC.